This record covers a single T cell receptor (beta chain). This specimen comes from a study of blood T cell repertoires in COVID-19. At the level of the study: T cells, B-cell-depleted T cells, or PBMCs provided the cDNA or gDNA that served as material.

CDR3 length: 15 residues. J gave up 3 bases and V 0 bases, and 4 bases lay outside the gene matches. Germline assignment: CDR1 SGDLS and CDR2 YYNGEE. Authors' data handling: Estimation of nucleated cell counts was performed using reference gene primer amplification. Only in-frame clones appear in the TCRdb table, and some are missing; sequencing was by immunoSEQ multiplex PCR. V, J and clone size are those of that table, while D and trimming were read from the DNA. Here the sample spans fewer than 45,000 clones, 70% to 80% being singletons. Sequencing was performed on peripheral blood. The chain employs TRBV9 and TRBJ2-3, with 7 bases fitting TRBD2. The receptor's source is a man between 60 and 75 years old with active COVID-19. In nucleotides, the CDR3 is TGTGCCAGCAGCGTAGGCGGGAGTGGTACAGATACGCAGTATTTT. Amino acids: CASSVGGSGTDTQYF. Complete variable domain (other parts from reference TRBV9 and TRBJ2-3): DSGVTQTPKHLITATGQRVTLRCSPRSGDLSVYWYQQSLDQGLQFLIQYYNGEERAKGNILERFSAQQFPDLHSELNLSSLELGDSALYFCASSVGGSGTDTQYFGPGTRLTVL.